These 24 T cell receptor beta chains were all obtained from the same sample, sequenced in a study of T cells in Graves' hyperthyroidism and ophthalmopathy. RNA transcripts provided the source from which TCR beta CDR3 regions were amplified. First-round RT-PCR of the TCR CDR3 relied on the HTBI primer set. TCRdb reanalysed the multiplex PCR reads using MiXCR and keeps one entry per CDR3 protein. Altogether about 210,000 distinct CDR3 sequences are present, under 20% being singletons, with the ten largest covering approximately 50%. The sample was blood. The receptors stem from a man in his fifties or sixties with Graves' hyperthyroidism.

This clonotype was seen a few times. The genes are TRBV7-2 and TRBJ2-1; the D gene is possibly TRBD2 (6 bases). The CDR3 loop spans 14 amino acids. The germline gives CDR1 SGHTA, CDR2 FQGNSA. Trimming stripped 5 bases from V and 7 bases from J, with 15 bases between. The CDR3 here is CASSAQTSRNEQFF. The CDR3 DNA sequence: TGTGCCAGCAGCGCCCAAACTAGCAGGAATGAGCAGTTCTTC.

This clonotype was detected ten times or more. The chain is built from TRBV5-1 and TRBJ2-1, with 11 bases identical to TRBD2. The CDR3 spans 15 residues. Germline V gives CDR1 SGHRS, CDR2 YFSETQ. V was clipped by 5 bases and J by 0 bases; unmatched bases: 1. The CDR3 region is CASRTSGSSYNEQFF. The CDR3 DNA reads TGCGCCAGCAGAACTAGCGGGAGCTCCTACAATGAGCAGTTCTTC.

The sample holds many counts of this clonotype. The CDR3 nucleotides read TGTGCCAGCAGTCCCAGGGGGTTGAGGGTCAATGAGCAGTTCTTC. This codes for CASSPRGLRVNEQFF. The V call is TRBV12-3 or TRBV12-4, the J call TRBJ2-1; 7 nucleotides match TRBD1. The junction had 10 bases not matched to a gene; V was cut back by 5 bases and J by 6 bases. The CDR3 length is 15 residues.

This clonotype was recorded many times. The genes are TRBV7-2 and TRBJ2-1, with TRBD2 matching 7 bases. The CDR3 has 15 amino acids. Germline CDR1 is SGHTA and CDR2 is FQGNSA. V was clipped by 5 bases and J by 0 bases; unmatched bases: 4. The chain's CDR3 is CASSRTRSSYNEQFF. In DNA, the CDR3 is TGTGCCAGCAGCCGGACTAGAAGCTCCTACAATGAGCAGTTCTTC.

The rearrangement joins TRBV28 to TRBJ2-2; 8 bases agree with TRBD2. Germline trimming cut 2 bases from V and 2 bases from J; bases unmatched to any gene: 4. The CDR3 has 16 amino acids. CDR1 is MDHEN, CDR2 SYDVKM, per germline. Here the CDR3 DNA reads TGTGCCAGCAGTTTACCCAGCGGGAGAAACACCGGGGAGCTGTTTTTT. Translated: CASSLPSGRNTGELFF.

This clonotype was counted ten times or more. The chain combines TRBV3-1 with TRBJ2-7, with TRBD2 matching over 7 bases. The CDR3 has 14 residues. CDR1 and CDR2 from the germline V gene are LGHDT and YNNKEL (reference sequence). V lost 0 bases, J lost 4 bases, and 3 bases stayed unmatched. In nucleotides, the CDR3 is TGTGCCAGCAGCCAAGATTGGGGGGGGTACGAGCAGTACTTC. It is translated as CASSQDWGGYEQYF.

There are a few counts of this clonotype. V usage is TRBV2 and J usage is TRBJ2-2, with 7 positions matching TRBD2. Germline V gives CDR1 SNHLY, CDR2 FYNNEI. CDR3 length: 15 amino acids. The junction had 5 bases not matched to a gene; V was cut back by 6 bases and J by 1 base. DNA of the CDR3: TGTGCCAGCAGGAAAGCGGGAATGAACACCGGGGAGCTGTTTTTT. This encodes CASRKAGMNTGELFF.

This clonotype was seen at least ten times. This chain links TRBV2 with TRBJ1-1; TRBD1 is a possible D gene (5 bases). Trimming removed 6 bases at V and 2 bases at J, with 13 bases between. Germline V gene sequence: CDR1 SNHLY, CDR2 FYNNEI. The CDR3 contains 14 residues. This chain's CDR3 is CASRANQGNTEAFF. CDR3 coding DNA: TGTGCCAGCAGAGCTAATCAGGGTAACACTGAAGCTTTCTTT.

Comments on this clonotype: A clone one base away is much larger, so this may be a read error. The CDR3 nucleotides read TGTGCCACCAGTAACACAGGGGGCGCTGGGCTAGCGGGAGCTGCGGAGACCCAGTACTTC. Translated, it gives CATSNTGGAGLAGAAETQYF. The chain couples TRBV24-1 to TRBJ2-5; maybe TRBD2 (10 bases). Trimming cost V 6 bases and J 5 bases, with 33 bases left between them. The CDR3 consists of 20 residues. CDR1 is KGHDR, CDR2 SFDVKD, per germline.

V and J are TRBV18 and TRBJ2-1, with a tentative D call TRBD1 (6 bases). Germline V CDR1 and CDR2: KGHSH, LQKENI. The CDR3 covers 13 residues. V was clipped by 3 bases and J by 4 bases, with 7 bases between them. In DNA, the CDR3 is TGTGCCAGCTCACCGACAGGATACAATGAGCAGTTCTTC. As protein: CASSPTGYNEQFF.

Ten or more counts support this clonotype. This chain links TRBV7-9 with TRBJ2-5, with TRBD1 as a possible D gene (5 bases). There are 13 residues in the CDR3. Germline V gene lookup returns CDR1 SEHNR and CDR2 FQNEAQ (reference sequence). The germline V and J ends were trimmed by 3 bases and 5 bases, with 10 bases remaining between them. The CDR3 loop reads CASSFQGWETQYF. CDR3 coding DNA: TGTGCCAGCAGCTTCCAGGGTTGGGAGACCCAGTACTTC.

The CDR3 here is CASSLGVGLADTQYF. The CDR3 region has the DNA TGTGCCAGCAGCCTAGGGGTAGGGCTGGCAGATACGCAGTATTTT. The V gene is TRBV9, the J gene TRBJ2-3; tentative D call: TRBD1 (5 bases). The CDR3 covers 15 residues. V shed 4 bases and J shed 4 bases, with 16 bases lying between them. Germline CDR1 is SGDLS and CDR2 is YYNGEE. The full variable domain, in which reference TRBV9 and TRBJ2-3 provide the parts outside the CDR3, is DSGVTQTPKHLITATGQRVTLRCSPRSGDLSVYWYQQSLDQGLQFLIQYYNGEERAKGNILERFSAQQFPDLHSELNLSSLELGDSALYFCASSLGVGLADTQYFGPGTRLTVL.

There are many counts of this clonotype. The chain couples TRBV20-1 to TRBJ2-3; D is possibly TRBD2 (5 bases). This CDR3 is 14 amino acids long. Trimming removed 6 bases from V and 1 base from J, with 14 bases in between. Germline assignment: CDR1 DFQATT and CDR2 SNEGSKA (reference sequence). The chain's CDR3 is CSAEGEGRTDTQYF. The CDR3, as DNA: TGCAGTGCCGAGGGAGAGGGTCGCACAGATACGCAGTATTTT.

Regarding this clonotype: Being one base from a much bigger clone, this may be a read error. This CDR3 reads CASSTRSTEAFF. In nucleotides, the CDR3 is TGTGCCAGCAGTACCAGGAGTACTGAAGCTTTCTTT. V is TRBV6-1 and J is TRBJ1-1, with D unresolved. Germline V gene lookup returns CDR1 MNHNS and CDR2 SASEGT. The CDR3 is 12 residues long. The V end lost 5 bases, the J end lost 5 bases, and 9 bases lay between the germline ends.

A remark on this clonotype: A single base separates this from a much larger clone, so it may be a read error. This sequence joins TRBV28 and TRBJ1-5; possibly TRBD1 for D (6 bases). This CDR3 has 14 residues. V was trimmed by 5 bases and J by 0 bases, leaving 8 bases between them. Germline V gene sequence: CDR1 MDHEN, CDR2 SYDVKM. CDR3 loop: CASSRDISNQPQHF. DNA for the CDR3: TGTGCCAGCAGTCGGGACATTAGCAATCAGCCCCAGCATTTT.

This chain connects TRBV5-1 to TRBJ1-1; D ambiguous. There are 13 residues in the CDR3. CDR1 and CDR2 from the germline V gene are SGHRS and YFSETQ. Trimming stripped 1 base from V and 10 bases from J, with 14 bases between. CDR3 nucleotide sequence: TGCGCCAGCAGCTTGCGTATAGGGATGGGAGCTTTCTTT. Translating gives CASSLRIGMGAFF. The full variable domain, rest sourced from reference TRBV5-1 and TRBJ1-1, is KAGVTQTPRYLIKTRGQQVTLSCSPISGHRSVSWYQQTPGQGLQFLFEYFSETQRNKGNFPGRFSGRQFSNSRSEMNVSTLELGDSALYLCASSLRIGMGAFFGQGTRLTVV.

Ten or more counts support this clonotype. The chain uses TRBV2 and TRBJ1-5; weak D call: TRBD1 (6 bases). Germline V gene lookup returns CDR1 SNHLY and CDR2 FYNNEI. The V gene lost 2 bases and the J gene lost 4 bases, with 12 bases spanning the gap. The length of the CDR3 is 15 residues. CDR3 nucleotides: TGTGCCAGCAGTGAATTGGGGGGCCAAAATCAGCCCCAGCATTTT. Its protein is CASSELGGQNQPQHF.

V usage is TRBV20-1 and J usage is TRBJ2-1; D possibly corresponds to TRBD2 (6 bases). CDR1 is DFQATT and CDR2 is SNEGSKA in the germline V gene (reference sequence). The CDR3 loop spans 13 amino acids. Here the CDR3 reads CRPGRNSYNEQFF. CDR3 nucleotide sequence: TGCAGACCCGGGAGAAACTCCTACAATGAGCAGTTCTTC.

This clonotype appeared many times. The chain employs TRBV2 and TRBJ1-2; unclear D gene. The CDR3 has 17 residues. Germline V gives CDR1 SNHLY, CDR2 FYNNEI. V lost 6 bases and J 3 bases, leaving 23 bases between the germline ends. The CDR3 is CASSTPAERNQYYGYTF. CDR3 in DNA: TGTGCCAGCAGCACACCGGCTGAAAGAAATCAATACTATGGCTACACCTTC.

Regarding this clonotype: An end of the junction does not agree with germline; a read error may underlie this. The V and J genes are TRBV12-3 or TRBV12-4 and TRBJ2-3; TRBD2 agrees at 7 bases. The CDR3 length is 12 residues. This CDR3 is CAGSWGGDTQYF. As DNA, the CDR3 is TGTGCCGGCAGTTGGGGGGGAGATACGCAGTATTTT.

This clonotype was found many times. The rearrangement uses TRBV12-3 or TRBV12-4 and TRBJ2-3; D call uncertain. The CDR3 length is 17 residues. V lost 1 base to trimming and J lost 0 bases, with 14 bases between them. The CDR3 DNA sequence: TGTGCCAGCAGTTTAGGTGGCTGGCTCGCTAGCACAGATACGCAGTATTTT. Its protein is CASSLGGWLASTDTQYF.

This clonotype was detected many times. This chain uses TRBV5-1 with TRBJ1-2; D may be TRBD1 (6 bases). V lost 1 base and J lost 6, with 13 bases in between. Germline values: CDR1 SGHRS, CDR2 YFSETQ. This CDR3 has 14 residues. Here the CDR3 reads CASSLQEGVDGYTF. The CDR3 region has the DNA TGCGCCAGCAGCTTGCAGGAGGGGGTGGATGGCTACACCTTC.

This clonotype came up a few times. Germline and junction disagree at one end, which may indicate a read error. The V gene is TRBV2, the J gene TRBJ1-1; perhaps TRBD1 as D (6 bases). The CDR3 extends over 14 amino acids. The germline CDR1 and CDR2 sequences are SNHLY and FYNNEI. The CDR3 spells CASSSTRQAPEPFF. Written as DNA, the CDR3 is TGTGCCAGCAGTTCAACCCGACAGGCCCCTGAACCTTTCTTT.

The CDR3 coding sequence is TGCAGTGCTCCTGAGGGGGCGCGGACTGAAGCTTTCTTT. Translating gives CSAPEGARTEAFF. The chain combines TRBV20-1 with TRBJ1-1; 7 bases line up with TRBD1. This CDR3 comprises 13 residues. Germline CDR1 DFQATT, CDR2 SNEGSKA (reference sequence). V was clipped by 5 bases and J by 5 bases; unmatched bases: 8.